The present T cell receptor (beta chain) was sequenced within a study of blood T cells in healthy people across ages. Through a sample-barcoded 5' primer and a J-beta primer mix, a second PCR was run for roughly 7 to 11 cycles. MiXCR, run by TCRdb on the 5' RACE reads, gives a single entry per CDR3 protein. Of some 1.5 million distinct CDR3 sequences listed, roughly 28% are singletons. There are many counts of this clonotype. The sequenced sample consisted of blood. The clonotype comes from a woman younger than 45 in good health.

The CDR3 DNA reads as TGTGCTAGTGGTTTGCCTAAAGCGGGCTTCTCCTACGAGCAGTACTTC. This codes for CASGLPKAGFSYEQYF. The chain is built from TRBV12-5 and TRBJ2-7; a weak D match, TRBD2 (6 bases). This CDR3 has 16 amino acids. V lost 2 bases and J lost 0, with 14 bases in between. Germline V gene sequence: CDR1 LGHNT, CDR2 FRNRAP.